A single T cell receptor beta chain is shown here with its context. The antigen remains unidentified. This entry belongs to a study of T cells in localized non-small cell lung cancer. The ends were cut back, 6 bases at V and 8 bases at J, with 20 bases in the middle. This CDR3 is 15 amino acids long. Germline V gene sequence: CDR1 MNHEY, CDR2 SVGAGI. Study results and caveats: Because sequencing included only one region (of the tumor), heterogeneity remains possible. There was an association of higher blood T cell density with longer overall survival.

Libraries were prepared by immunoSEQ multiplex PCR; TCRdb keeps only in-frame clonotypes and omits some of them. The sample includes about 52,000 clones, around 82% seen only once; the top ten take roughly 4.9%. The TCR originated in a woman aged 35 to 70 with stage II lung adenocarcinoma. The sample was PBMCs, taken before any cancer treatment. V gene TRBV6-5 combines with J gene TRBJ2-1; D possibly uses TRBD1 or TRBD2 (5 bases each). CDR3 sequence reads: CASRSTGTQPHEQFF. Written as DNA, the CDR3 is TGTGCCAGCAGGTCAACCGGGACCCAGCCCCATGAGCAGTTCTTC.